Listed here is a single T cell receptor (beta chain). Its specificity is not known. Trimming left V 1 base short and J 0 bases short, with 13 bases between. The CDR3 consists of 17 residues. Per the germline V gene, CDR1 is LNHDA and CDR2 is SQIVND (reference sequence). The primer mix had 60 Vbeta and 13 Jbeta primers. TCRdb keeps only in-frame clones here, not all; method: immunoSEQ multiplex PCR. The sample records approximately 200,000 clones, roughly 80% being singletons. This sample was taken from a study of cytomegalovirus exposure and HLA in healthy donors. Study results and caveats: In the analysis, some V segments, TRBV6-2 and TRBV6-3 included, were excluded as indistinguishable.

V is TRBV19 and J is TRBJ2-1; D is perhaps TRBD2 (6 bases). The sequenced sample consisted of PBMCs. This sequence was found in a young woman in good health and CMV-seronegative. The CDR3 region has the DNA TGTGCCAGTAGTATAGTCTGGCGGGGACTCTCCTACAATGAGCAGTTCTTC. It specifies CASSIVWRGLSYNEQFF.